This TCR beta chain was recovered during a study of T-cell reconstitution after alpha-beta-depleted transplantation in children (dated by TCRdb to the mid-2010s). About the full investigation: Using TCR repertoire profiling, the study quantitatively followed how T-cell immune reconstitution unfolded in children after TCRalphabeta/CD19-depleted allogeneic hematopoietic cell transplantation. What the authors observed across the whole study: The apparently early alphabetaT-cell count recovery about two months after transplant was reportedly dependent on only several hundred rapidly expanded clones derived from non-depleted graft cells. In some patients, high TCRbeta diversity at day 60 was attributed to recipient T cells and intrathymic progenitors that had survived conditioning. The frequencies of hyperexpanded clones fell over the following months, and after one year, T-cell counts and TCRbeta diversity were mostly attributed to newly produced T cells.

CDR1 and CDR2 are read off the germline V gene as SQVTM and ANQGSEA. The CDR3 contains 13 residues, cysteine and phenylalanine counted. The DNA shown is the 39-base CDR3, in frame from base 1. Ends trimmed: V by 2 bases, J by 14 bases; bases unmatched to a gene: 11. To note about this clonotype: Its antigen specificity is not known. Base qualities are not at hand, and no much larger clone is one base apart.

This specimen's treatment or condition label, per the study, means: allogeneic hematopoietic cell transplantation with graft depleted of TCRalphabeta T cells and CD19 B cells. The transplant recipients were children given TCRalphabeta/CD19-depleted allogeneic hematopoietic cell grafts. The library was made by PCR. Sequencing relied on an Illumina HiSeq 2500. To normalize quantification of the TCRbeta repertoire, the TCR libraries were built with molecular barcoding that relied on unique molecular identifiers. TCRdb applied fastp at Q25 and MiXCR to the public reads, then kept only in-frame beta chains. For every CDR3 protein sequence, its rows merge into one entry that carries the most common genes and DNA. The sample contains 500,000 to 750,000 distinct CDR3 sequences, under 15% of them found a single time. Around 2.2% of the sample belongs to the ten largest clones.

The chain uses TRBV29-1 and TRBJ2-4; TRBD1 lines up with 8 middle nucleotides. This clonotype originated in a male patient between 10 and 17 years old who had a stem cell transplant for acute myeloid leukemia, so the T cells may come from the graft donor. Specimen: PBMCs, mostly from graft donor cells, collected 360 days after TCRalphabeta/CD19-depleted stem cell transplant. The DNA sequence follows: TGCAGCGTTGAAACTAAGGGACAGGCGGCGGAGTACTTC. Its translation reads: CSVETKGQAAEYF.